This TCR beta chain was sequenced during a study of identical twins. This clonotype was picked up a small number of times. Trimming at V came to 2 bases and at J to 5 bases, leaving 4 bases not matched to a gene. The CDR3 has 15 residues. TCRdb fed the 5' RACE reads into MiXCR, producing one record per CDR3 protein. The sample yields approximately 630,000 distinct CDR3 sequences, 7% to 7.5% seen once. The data also belong to a second study, concerning yellow fever vaccine responses in identical twins.

This TCR was sampled from a woman aged 18-30 years in good health. Sequences were obtained from PBMCs. The chain links TRBV12-3 or TRBV12-4 to TRBJ2-1; 9 bases fit TRBD2. DNA of the CDR3: TGTGCCAGCAGTTTACTAGCGGGACCCCACAATGAGCAGTTCTTC. Translated, it gives CASSLLAGPHNEQFF.